The next 23 T cell receptor beta chains were all read from a single sample in a study of blood T cell repertoires in COVID-19. TCRdb keeps only in-frame clones here, not all; method: immunoSEQ multiplex PCR. The data show 100,000 or so clones, 69% seen once. The sample comprised peripheral blood. These receptors all stem from a man older than 75 with acute or convalescent COVID-19.

The chain uses TRBV5-6 and TRBJ2-1; TRBD1 agrees at 8 bases. CDR3 length: 15 residues. V lost 2 bases to trimming and J lost 6 bases; unmatched junction nucleotides: 7. The germline gives CDR1 SGHDT, CDR2 YYEEEE. The CDR3 sequence is CASSLPGQVGNEQFF. CDR3 nucleotides: TGTGCCAGCAGCTTACCGGGACAGGTGGGCAATGAGCAGTTCTTC.

The genes are TRBV7-2 and TRBJ2-7; no definite D call. Germline V gene sequence: CDR1 SGHTA, CDR2 FQGNSA. The CDR3 runs to 14 residues. V lost 0 bases, J lost 5 bases, and 11 bases lay in between. Here the CDR3 DNA reads TGTGCCAGCAGCTTAGCCGTAGCTCGGAACGAGCAGTACTTC. It specifies CASSLAVARNEQYF.

CDR3 sequence reads: CASSLETGTEYF. CDR3 coding DNA: TGTGCCAGCAGCTTAGAGACCGGGACAGAGTACTTC. The rearrangement joins TRBV7-9 to TRBJ2-7; 7 bases are shared with TRBD1. Germline assignment: CDR1 SEHNR and CDR2 FQNEAQ (reference sequence). The CDR3 totals 12 residues. V gave up 1 base and J gave up 11 bases; unmatched junction bases: 5.

The chain combines TRBV5-1 with TRBJ1-1, with 7 bases lining up with TRBD1. This CDR3 is built from 16 residues. After removal of 3 bases from V and 5 bases from J, the junction contained 13 bases not matched to a gene. Germline loops: CDR1 SGHRS, CDR2 YFSETQ. Here the CDR3 reads CASSSRDSGGGTEAFF. DNA for the CDR3: TGCGCCAGCAGCTCCCGGGACAGCGGAGGTGGGACTGAAGCTTTCTTT.

A few counts support this clone. The chain links TRBV6-2 or TRBV6-3 to TRBJ2-2; TRBD2 is a possible D gene (6 bases). This CDR3 has 17 residues. Deletions cut 3 bases from V and 5 bases from J, with 19 bases between. CDR1 and CDR2 (germline): MNHEY, SVGEGT. The CDR3, as DNA: TGTGCCAGCAGTTATCTTGGAGGGAGAATCGAAACCGGGGAGCTGTTTTTT. It encodes CASSYLGGRIETGELFF.

J is TRBJ2-7 and V is TRBV4-3; D call uncertain. Germline CDR1 and CDR2: LGHNA and YSLEER. The ends were cut back, 4 bases at V and 0 bases at J, with 16 bases in the middle. This CDR3 spans 16 amino acids. CDR3 amino acids: CASSPGVERSSYEQYF. Here the CDR3 DNA reads TGCGCCAGCAGCCCCGGAGTGGAACGCAGCTCCTACGAGCAGTACTTC.

This clone has at least ten counts. The chain employs TRBV9 and TRBJ2-2, with D tentatively TRBD2 (7 bases). This CDR3 contains 16 residues. From germline, CDR1 is SGDLS and CDR2 YYNGEE. V gave up 2 bases and J gave up 2 bases, with 13 bases separating them. The CDR3: CASSVLGGLNTGELFF. The CDR3 coding sequence is TGTGCCAGCAGCGTCCTCGGGGGGCTTAACACCGGGGAGCTGTTTTTT.

CDR3 sequence reads: CASSVGAGVVSSYGYTF. The CDR3 region has the DNA TGTGCCAGCAGCGTGGGCGCGGGAGTGGTGTCTAGCTATGGCTACACCTTC. The rearrangement joins TRBV5-6 to TRBJ1-2; the D is unclear. With 4 bases removed from V and 4 bases from J, the gap between germline ends came to 23 bases. The CDR3 is 17 residues long. The germline gives CDR1 SGHDT, CDR2 YYEEEE.

The V gene is TRBV3-1 (or the pseudogene TRBV3-2), the J gene TRBJ2-1; 9 nucleotides agree with TRBD2. CDR3 length: 16 residues. Trimming cost V 4 bases and J 7 bases; bases outside gene matches: 11. In germline, CDR1 is LGHDT, CDR2 YNNKEL (reference sequence). The CDR3: CASSPSARSGRNEQFF. CDR3 nucleotides: TGTGCCAGCAGCCCCTCCGCCCGTAGCGGGAGAAATGAGCAGTTCTTC.

This chain uses TRBV29-1 with TRBJ2-5; 7 nucleotides line up with TRBD1. This CDR3 is 12 amino acids long. The trim removed 3 bases at V and 4 bases at J, leaving 2 bases unmatched. Germline V gene lookup returns CDR1 SQVTM and CDR2 ANQGSEA. Here the CDR3 DNA reads TGCAGCGTTGAGACAGGGTCAGAGACCCAGTACTTC. Protein: CSVETGSETQYF.

In this sample, this clone turned up a few times. The chain combines TRBV4-2 with TRBJ2-7, with 10 bases matching TRBD2. This CDR3 is 17 amino acids long. Germline V gene data show CDR1 as LGHNA and CDR2 as YNFKEQ. Trimming removed 0 bases from V and 1 base from J; junction bases left unmatched: 6. In DNA form, the CDR3 reads TGTGCCAGCAGCCAAGATCCCACTAGCGGGACGTCCTACGAGCAGTACTTC. Translated, it gives CASSQDPTSGTSYEQYF.

This clone was seen a single time. J is TRBJ2-1 and V is TRBV5-4; 9 bases agree with TRBD2. Germline assignment: CDR1 SGHNT and CDR2 YYREEE (reference sequence). This CDR3 region has 15 residues. V trimming: 0 bases; J trimming: 9 bases; junction bases outside the gene matches: 7. CDR3 in amino acids: CASSLVAGAFGEQFF. In nucleotides, the CDR3 is TGTGCCAGCAGCTTGGTAGCGGGAGCTTTCGGTGAGCAGTTCTTC.

The chain carries TRBV2 and TRBJ2-2, with D unclear. The CDR3 extends over 14 amino acids. Trimming removed 3 bases from V and 5 bases from J, with 10 bases in between. In germline, CDR1 is SNHLY, CDR2 FYNNEI. CDR3 amino acids: CASSDLTRTGELFF. CDR3 nucleotides: TGTGCCAGCAGTGATCTCACGAGGACCGGGGAGCTGTTTTTT. Based on the CDR3 plus reference TRBV2 and TRBJ2-2, the full variable domain is EPEVTQTPSHQVTQMGQEVILRCVPISNHLYFYWYRQILGQKVEFLVSFYNNEISEKSEIFDDQFSVERPDGSNFTLKIRSTKLEDSAMYFCASSDLTRTGELFFGEGSRLTVL.

V gene TRBV7-2 combines with J gene TRBJ1-4, with D possibly matching TRBD1 (6 bases). Trimming cost V 3 bases and J 3 bases, with 14 bases left between them. CDR3 length: 16 residues. From germline, CDR1 is SGHTA and CDR2 FQGNSA. This CDR3 is CASSFGQYPPNEKLFF. For the CDR3, the DNA is TGTGCCAGCAGCTTCGGACAGTACCCCCCTAATGAAAAACTGTTTTTT. Full variable domain (remainder filled in from reference TRBV7-2 and TRBJ1-4): GAGVSQSPSNKVTEKGKDVELRCDPISGHTALYWYRQSLGQGLEFLIYFQGNSAPDKSGLPSDRFSAERTGGSVSTLTIQRTQQEDSAVYLCASSFGQYPPNEKLFFGSGTQLSVL.

The chain uses TRBV7-9 and TRBJ1-4, with D tentatively TRBD1 (5 bases). V was pared by 0 bases and J by 8 bases, with 10 bases between. The germline V gene has CDR1 SEHNR and CDR2 FQNEAQ (reference sequence). This CDR3 has 14 amino acids. Here the CDR3 reads CASSLAGGWEKLFF. The CDR3 region has the DNA TGTGCCAGCAGCTTAGCCGGGGGATGGGAAAAACTGTTTTTT.

This chain links TRBV28 with TRBJ2-7; TRBD2 aligns across 13 bases. CDR1 and CDR2 (germline): MDHEN, SYDVKM. V shed 8 bases, J shed 3 bases, and the junction held 4 bases outside the gene matches. The CDR3 covers 14 residues. CDR3 region: CASGRLAGGYEQYF. The CDR3 region has the DNA TGTGCCAGCGGGCGACTAGCGGGAGGCTACGAGCAGTACTTC.

This clone appeared a few times. The chain couples TRBV4-3 to TRBJ1-1; D may be TRBD1 (6 bases). CDR3 size: 15 residues. The V end lost 1 base, the J end lost 4 bases, and 13 bases lay between the germline ends. From germline, CDR1 is LGHNA and CDR2 YSLEER. For the CDR3, the DNA is TGCGCCAGCAGCCAAGTCGTACAGGGTGGCACTGAAGCTTTCTTT. The encoded protein is CASSQVVQGGTEAFF.

CDR3 region: CASTISAEAFF. CDR3 nucleotide sequence: TGTGCCAGCACCATTAGCGCTGAAGCTTTCTTT. The J gene is TRBJ1-1, the V gene TRBV28, with no clear D. With 7 bases removed from V and 6 bases from J, the gap between germline ends came to 9 bases. CDR3 length: 11 residues. Germline CDR1 and CDR2: MDHEN and SYDVKM.

This chain connects TRBV4-2 to TRBJ1-5; 7 bases map to TRBD1. This CDR3 has 17 residues. J gave up 2 bases and V 4 bases, and 11 bases lay outside the gene matches. Looked up from germline, CDR1 is LGHNA and CDR2 is YNFKEQ. The CDR3 loop reads CASSRISGGQGNQPQHF. In DNA, the CDR3 is TGTGCCAGCAGCCGTATCAGCGGTGGACAGGGCAATCAGCCCCAGCATTTT.

The rearrangement links TRBV7-9 to TRBJ1-4; tentative D call: TRBD1 (5 bases). Trimming took 1 base from V and 8 from J, leaving 11 bases between them. CDR1 and CDR2 (germline): SEHNR, FQNEAQ (reference sequence). The CDR3 extends over 14 amino acids. The CDR3, as DNA: TGTGCCAGCAGCTTAGTGGCAGGGCGGGAAAAACTGTTTTTT. Amino acids: CASSLVAGREKLFF.

The chain links TRBV2 to TRBJ2-5, with TRBD2 matching 15 bases. Germline CDR1 reads SNHLY; CDR2 reads FYNNEI. The length of the CDR3 is 15 residues. After removal of 6 bases from V and 5 bases from J, the junction contained 4 bases not matched to a gene. CDR3 sequence reads: CASSGLAGGMETQYF. The DNA for the CDR3 is TGTGCCAGCAGCGGACTAGCGGGAGGGATGGAGACCCAGTACTTC.

The gene calls are TRBV4-3 and TRBJ2-7, with D perhaps matching TRBD2 (5 bases). The CDR3 spans 13 residues. Trimming took 3 bases from V and 6 from J, leaving 12 bases between them. Germline V gene lookup returns CDR1 LGHNA and CDR2 YSLEER. CDR3 loop: CASSQGISAEQYF. The CDR3 DNA reads as TGCGCCAGCAGCCAGGGGATTAGCGCCGAGCAGTACTTC.

This chain connects TRBV20-1 to TRBJ1-1; D call uncertain. Germline assignment: CDR1 DFQATT and CDR2 SNEGSKA (reference sequence). The CDR3 spans 11 residues. Trimming shortened V by 5 bases and J by 5 bases, and 9 bases separated the two germline ends. The CDR3 DNA reads TGCAGTGCTTTCCGCGGGACTGAAGCTTTCTTT. The encoded protein is CSAFRGTEAFF.